The rows below give T cell receptor beta chains drawn from one sample of a study of OX40 agonist ivuxolimab in advanced cancers. Here immunoSEQ multiplex PCR was the method, and the copy in TCRdb shows in-frame clones only, minus some. The table includes 73,000 or so clones, roughly nine tenths detected once. The source was CD4+ or CD8+ T cells sorted from blood, collected in a trial of the OX40 agonist ivuxolimab. The source of these receptors is an adult with an advanced solid tumor such as melanoma, head and neck, liver or kidney cancer. The CDR3 runs from the conserved cysteine through the conserved F or W. The order of the fields is D gene, V gene, J gene, clone size, CDR3 DNA, CDR3 protein. The D gene is left open where the match is weak. Not all rows give a size; the values are once, few, many and, for expanded clones, a class.

-,TRBV7-6,TRBJ1-6,few,TGTGCCAGCAGCTTAGCGCTGGGGGCGTTGTATAATTCACCCCTCCACTTT,CASSLALGALYNSPLHF
-,TRBV5-6,TRBJ2-3,once,TGTGCCAGCAGCTTTGGAAGGATAGATACGCAGTATTTT,CASSFGRIDTQYF
TRBD1,TRBV9,TRBJ2-7,-,TGTGCCAGCAGCGCCGGGACAGGCAACGAGCAGTACTTC,CASSAGTGNEQYF
-,TRBV19,TRBJ2-7,once,TGTGCCAGTAGGGGAGACTGGGGAGGCGAGCAGTACTTC,CASRGDWGGEQYF
-,TRBV11-2,TRBJ1-3,-,TGTGCCAGCAGCTTAGAGAGAGCTCAGGGATACACCATATATTTT,CASSLERAQGYTIYF
-,TRBV4-1,TRBJ2-7,-,TGCGCCAGCAGCCAGACCGCGGACTTC,CASSQTADF
TRBD1,TRBV9,TRBJ1-1,-,TGTGCCAGCAGCGCGGGACAGGGTACCATGAACACTGAAGCTTTCTTT,CASSAGQGTMNTEAFF
TRBD1,TRBV6-5,TRBJ2-7,-,TGTGCCAGCAGTTCGGGGACAGGCTACGAGCAGTACTTC,CASSSGTGYEQYF
-,TRBV4-1,TRBJ1-2,-,TGCGCCAGCAGCCAAAGGGTCTCTAACTATGGCTACACCTTC,CASSQRVSNYGYTF
-,TRBV7-2,TRBJ1-2,-,TGTGCCAGCAGTCCCGGTGCTAACTATGGCTACACCTTC,CASSPGANYGYTF
-,TRBV4-3,TRBJ1-1,-,TGCGCCAGCAGCCAAGATCGCGACGGCAGGACCACTGAAGCTTTCTTT,CASSQDRDGRTTEAFF
TRBD1,TRBV7-6,TRBJ2-7,-,TGTGCCAGCAGCCCCGGACAGGGGTACGAGCAGTACTTC,CASSPGQGYEQYF
-,TRBV7-9,TRBJ2-7,-,TGTGCCAGCAGCCCGGACGGCTTTCCCTACGAGCAGTACTTC,CASSPDGFPYEQYF
-,TRBV19,TRBJ1-1,once,TGTGCCAGTAGCTCCGGACCCTTGAACACTGAAGCTTTCTTT,CASSSGPLNTEAFF
TRBD1,TRBV7-9,TRBJ2-7,-,TGTGCCAGCAGCCCCCGCCGGACAGGGATCCATATGTCCCCCGAGCAGTACTTC,CASSPRRTGIHMSPEQYF
-,TRBV12-5,TRBJ1-5,-,TGTGCTAGTGGTTTGGTGGGGGTAGGCAATCAGCCCCAGCATTTT,CASGLVGVGNQPQHF
-,TRBV4-3,TRBJ2-2,-,TGCGCCAGCAGCCACCTAGGCGACCGGGAGCTGTTTTTT,CASSHLGDRELFF
-,TRBV4-1,TRBJ2-5,-,TGCGCCAGCAGCTCTGACAGGAACCAAGAGACCCAGTACTTC,CASSSDRNQETQYF
TRBD1,TRBV27,TRBJ2-1,-,TGTGCCAGCAGTTTAGGGACAGGGGGCTCGTACAATGAGCAGTTCTTC,CASSLGTGGSYNEQFF
TRBD2,TRBV4-1,TRBJ2-1,-,TGCGCCAGCAGCCAGTTACTAGCGGGGGGGTGGTATGAGCAGTTCTTC,CASSQLLAGGWYEQFF
-,TRBV15,TRBJ1-1,-,TGTGCCATCAGCTTTACAGAGAACACTGAAGCTTTCTTT,CAISFTENTEAFF
-,TRBV10-3,TRBJ1-1,-,TGTGCCACCTGGGTAGGCACTGAAGCTTTCTTT,CATWVGTEAFF
-,TRBV10-2,TRBJ1-5,-,TGCGCCAGCAGTCCAGGTTCTAATCAGCCCCAGCATTTT,CASSPGSNQPQHF
TRBD1,TRBV7-9,TRBJ1-1,-,TGTGCCAGCAGCACCGGGACAGGGGGGACTGAAGCTTTCTTT,CASSTGTGGTEAFF
-,TRBV7-9,TRBJ1-2,-,TGTGCCAGCAGCCCCGTTGGGGACTATGGCTACACCTTC,CASSPVGDYGYTF
-,TRBV18,TRBJ2-5,-,TGTGCCAGCTCACCACCGGCCACGGCATGGGGGGTCCAAGAGACCCAGTACTTC,CASSPPATAWGVQETQYF
-,TRBV9,TRBJ1-1,-,TGTGCCAGCAGCCTGGGGGGGTCTCCGAACACTAAAGCTTTCTTT,CASSLGGSPNTKAFF